The 14 T cell receptor beta chains below all came from one sample that was sequenced in a study of blood T cells in healthy people across ages. A second PCR, run for about 7 to 12 cycles, used a sample-barcoded 5' primer plus a J-beta primer mix. TCRdb processed the 5' RACE reads anew with MiXCR; each CDR3 protein has one entry. Found here are around 1,500,000 distinct CDR3 sequences, about 40% of them singletons; the top ten hold approximately 7.9%. Specimen: blood. The receptor source for this set is a woman aged 18-35 years in good health.

Only a few counts were recorded for this clonotype. J is TRBJ2-4 and V is TRBV28; no definite D call. Germline assignment: CDR1 MDHEN and CDR2 SYDVKM. Between the trimmed V and J ends, which lost 7 bases and 1 base, there was a span of 17 bases. The CDR3 is 16 residues long. CDR3 DNA: TGTGCCAGCAAGGGATCGCTAAAGGCGGCCAAAAACATTCAGTACTTC. Its protein product is CASKGSLKAAKNIQYF.

This rearrangement joins TRBV2 to TRBJ2-3; D might be TRBD2 (6 bases). V was shortened by 4 bases and J by 4 bases, with 15 bases between the two germline ends. This CDR3 region has 15 residues. The germline CDR1 and CDR2 sequences are SNHLY and FYNNEI. The CDR3 DNA reads TGTGCCAGCAGTGCGGGCTTAGCGGCCGCAGATACGCAGTATTTT. Protein sequence: CASSAGLAAADTQYF. The whole variable domain, remainder taken from reference TRBV2 and TRBJ2-3, is EPEVTQTPSHQVTQMGQEVILRCVPISNHLYFYWYRQILGQKVEFLVSFYNNEISEKSEIFDDQFSVERPDGSNFTLKIRSTKLEDSAMYFCASSAGLAAADTQYFGPGTRLTVL.

The rearrangement links TRBV4-1 to TRBJ2-7; TRBD2 matches 9 bases. CDR1 MGHRA and CDR2 YSYEKL come from the germline V gene. This CDR3 has 18 amino acids. J lost 7 bases, V lost 1 base, and 17 bases had no gene match. CDR3 nucleotide sequence: TGCGCCAGCAGCCAAGTTTTTAGCGGGGGCCTAGGGTACAATGAGCAGTACTTC. It is translated as CASSQVFSGGLGYNEQYF.

This clonotype was observed a handful of times. The CDR3 nucleotides are TGCGCCAGCAGCTGGACAGGGAACAATGAGCAGTTCTTC. It translates to CASSWTGNNEQFF. The gene calls are TRBV5-1 and TRBJ2-1; 8 nucleotides agree with TRBD1. Germline CDR1 reads SGHRS; CDR2 reads YFSETQ. V lost 3 bases and J lost 5; bases outside the gene matches: 1. The length of the CDR3 is 13 residues.

The gene calls are TRBV3-1 and TRBJ1-2; tentative D call: TRBD1 (6 bases). The germline gives CDR1 LGHDT, CDR2 YNNKEL (reference sequence). V was cut by 1 base and J by 8 bases, with 14 bases left in between. CDR3 length equals 14 residues. CDR3: CASSQGHREGGYTF. The CDR3 DNA follows: TGTGCCAGCAGCCAAGGCCACAGGGAAGGCGGCTACACCTTC.

This clonotype came up a few times. The J gene is TRBJ2-3, the V gene TRBV20-1; D remains unclear. With 7 bases removed from V and 5 bases from J, the gap between germline ends came to 19 bases. Per germline, CDR1 DFQATT and CDR2 SNEGSKA (reference sequence). The CDR3 runs to 14 residues. The CDR3 reads CSVAGASRGDTQYF. CDR3 coding DNA: TGCAGTGTTGCTGGAGCGAGTCGTGGAGATACGCAGTATTTT.

This clonotype was seen many times. The J gene is TRBJ2-7, the V gene TRBV25-1; no clear D. Germline values: CDR1 MGHDK, CDR2 SYGVNS. V gave up 2 bases and J gave up 6 bases, with 2 bases separating them. CDR3 length: 10 residues. This CDR3 is CASSESEQYF. DNA of the CDR3: TGTGCCAGCAGTGAAAGCGAGCAGTACTTC.

This clonotype was seen a handful of times. This chain connects TRBV27 to TRBJ2-1; unclear D gene. CDR1 MNHEY and CDR2 SMNVEV come from the germline V gene (reference sequence). Trimming took 5 bases from V and 7 from J, leaving 18 bases between them. The CDR3 is 15 residues long. CDR3 in amino acids: CASSPRVVFGNEQFF. CDR3 DNA sequence: TGTGCCAGCAGTCCCCGCGTGGTATTCGGGAATGAGCAGTTCTTC.

As to this clonotype: A read error is possible here, since a much larger clone lies one base away. The V call is TRBV3-1, the J call TRBJ2-3, with 7 positions matching TRBD1. The V segment lost 0 bases and the J segment 0 bases; nucleotides outside the gene matches: 3. The CDR3 has 16 amino acids. Germline V gene lookup returns CDR1 LGHDT and CDR2 YNNKEL (reference sequence). The DNA of the CDR3 is TGTGCCAGCAGCCAAGATAGCAGGGGGAGCACAGATACGCAGTATTTT. It specifies CASSQDSRGSTDTQYF.

The chain employs TRBV5-6 and TRBJ1-2; D possibly corresponds to TRBD1 (5 bases). Germline V gene data show CDR1 as SGHDT and CDR2 as YYEEEE. The CDR3 spans 14 residues. Trimming took 3 bases from V and 3 from J, leaving 12 bases between them. The CDR3 reads CASSSWGADYGYTF. The CDR3 DNA sequence: TGTGCCAGCAGCTCGTGGGGCGCCGACTATGGCTACACCTTC.

V gene TRBV6-5 combines with J gene TRBJ1-1, with unresolved D. Germline V gene sequence: CDR1 MNHEY, CDR2 SVGAGI. Trimming pared 6 bases from V and 4 bases from J, leaving 18 bases between. The CDR3 spans 15 residues. The CDR3 DNA reads TGTGCCAGCAGCACTGTGAGCGCCGGCGGCACTGAAGCTTTCTTT. Translation gives CASSTVSAGGTEAFF.

This clonotype was seen a few times. The CDR3, as DNA: TGCAGCGTTGTAGGATATCCGGCGTCCCCCTACGAGCAGTACTTC. Encoded protein: CSVVGYPASPYEQYF. The V gene is TRBV29-1, the J gene TRBJ2-7; D is undetermined. The CDR3 has 15 residues. V lost 4 bases, J lost 2 bases, and 18 bases lay in between. The germline CDR1 and CDR2 sequences are SQVTM and ANQGSEA.

Here the CDR3 DNA reads TGTGCCAGCAGCCATTTAACAGAACAATACGAGCAGTACTTC. Translating gives CASSHLTEQYEQYF. This chain joins TRBV3-1 and TRBJ2-7; unclear D gene. Germline V gene data show CDR1 as LGHDT and CDR2 as YNNKEL (reference sequence). The V and J ends lost 3 bases and 4 bases respectively, with 13 bases between them. The CDR3 is made up of 14 amino acids.

The rearrangement uses TRBV11-2 and TRBJ1-2; perhaps TRBD1 as D (5 bases). V lost 3 bases and J 6 bases, leaving 11 bases between the germline ends. The CDR3 has 13 amino acids. Germline CDR1 SGHAT, CDR2 FQNNGV. DNA of the CDR3: TGTGCCAGCAGCTTGTTAGGGGTCGATGGCTACACCTTC. Amino acids: CASSLLGVDGYTF.